This T cell receptor beta chain came from a study of blood T cell repertoires in COVID-19. Study overall: COVID-19 samples, acute and convalescent, were from the United States, Italy and Spain.

Profiled with immunoSEQ multiplex PCR; TCRdb holds only in-frame clones, not every one. The data show about 270,000 clones, roughly 93% seen once. This CDR3 spans 14 amino acids. Germline CDR1 MNHNS, CDR2 SASEGT. The V end was cut by 1 base, the J end by 8 bases, with 14 bases between. This TCR was sampled from a woman aged 40-49 years with acute COVID-19. The gene calls are TRBV6-1 and TRBJ1-2; D possibly corresponds to TRBD1 (6 bases). Sample: PBMCs or T cells enriched from blood (not recorded which). The CDR3 protein is CASSEGQAAGGYTF. The CDR3 DNA reads TGTGCCAGCAGTGAAGGACAGGCTGCGGGCGGCTACACCTTC.